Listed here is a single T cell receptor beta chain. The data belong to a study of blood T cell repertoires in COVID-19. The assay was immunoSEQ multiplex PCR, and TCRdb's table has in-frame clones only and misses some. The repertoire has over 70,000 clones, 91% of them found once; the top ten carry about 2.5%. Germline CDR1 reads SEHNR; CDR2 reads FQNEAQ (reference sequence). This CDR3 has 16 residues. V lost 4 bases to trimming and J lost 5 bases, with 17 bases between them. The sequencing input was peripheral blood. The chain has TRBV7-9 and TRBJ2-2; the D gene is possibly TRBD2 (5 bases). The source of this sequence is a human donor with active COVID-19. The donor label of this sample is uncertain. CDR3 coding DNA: TGTGCCAGCAGCTCCGAGGGTGTACGGGGAACCGGGGAGCTGTTTTTT. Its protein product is CASSSEGVRGTGELFF.